This TCR beta chain was recorded in a study of CD8 T cells in Susac syndrome. RNA was extracted with the RNeasy kit, and a quantity of roughly 0.5 to 1 ug was reverse transcribed using random hexamers. Each CDR3 protein gets one entry after TCRdb re-called the immunoSEQ multiplex PCR reads with MiXCR. This sample has roughly 400,000 distinct CDR3 sequences, with more than 80% found just once. The CDR3 is made up of 14 amino acids. After removal of 8 bases from V and 6 bases from J, the junction contained 10 bases not matched to a gene. Germline lookup yields CDR1 LNHDA and CDR2 SQIVND (reference sequence). In this sample, this clonotype turned up once.

The rearrangement uses TRBV19 and TRBJ1-5, with 7 bases fitting TRBD1. The clonotype was recovered from a human donor with multiple sclerosis. The sample consisted of CD8+ T cells from PBMCs. The CDR3 protein is CASRLQGFGQPQHF. In DNA, the CDR3 is TGTGCCAGTCGCCTACAGGGGTTCGGTCAGCCCCAGCATTTT.